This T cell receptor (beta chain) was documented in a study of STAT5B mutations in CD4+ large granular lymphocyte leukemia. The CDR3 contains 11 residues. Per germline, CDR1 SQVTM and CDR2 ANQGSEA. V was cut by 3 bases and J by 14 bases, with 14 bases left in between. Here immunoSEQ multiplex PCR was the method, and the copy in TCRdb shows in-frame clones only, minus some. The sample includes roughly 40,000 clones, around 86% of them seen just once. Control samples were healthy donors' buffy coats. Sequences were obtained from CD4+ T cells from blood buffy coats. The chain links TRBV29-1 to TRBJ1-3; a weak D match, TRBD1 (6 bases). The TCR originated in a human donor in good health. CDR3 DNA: TGCAGCGTTGAGACCAGTAACAGGGTATATTTT. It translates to CSVETSNRVYF.